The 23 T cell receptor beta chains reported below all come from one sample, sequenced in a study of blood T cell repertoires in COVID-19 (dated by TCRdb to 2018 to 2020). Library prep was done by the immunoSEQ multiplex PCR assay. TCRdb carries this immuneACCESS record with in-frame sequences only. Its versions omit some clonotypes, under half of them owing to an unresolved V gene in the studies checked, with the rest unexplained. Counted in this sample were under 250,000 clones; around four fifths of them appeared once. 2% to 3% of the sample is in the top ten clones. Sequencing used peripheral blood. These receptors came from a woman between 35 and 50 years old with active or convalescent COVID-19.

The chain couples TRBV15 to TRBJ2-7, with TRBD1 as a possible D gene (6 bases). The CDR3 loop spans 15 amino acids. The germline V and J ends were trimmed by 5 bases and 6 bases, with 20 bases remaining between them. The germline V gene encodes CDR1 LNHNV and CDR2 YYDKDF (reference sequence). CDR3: CATSQRQATGLEQYF. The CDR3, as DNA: TGTGCCACCAGCCAACGACAGGCGACGGGGCTCGAGCAGTACTTC.

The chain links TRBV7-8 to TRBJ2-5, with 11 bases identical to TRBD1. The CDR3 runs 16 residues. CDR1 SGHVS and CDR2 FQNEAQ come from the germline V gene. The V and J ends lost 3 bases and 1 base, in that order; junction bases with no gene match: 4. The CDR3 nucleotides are TGTGCCAGCAGCTTCACCGGGACAGGGGGCCAAGAGACCCAGTACTTC. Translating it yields CASSFTGTGGQETQYF.

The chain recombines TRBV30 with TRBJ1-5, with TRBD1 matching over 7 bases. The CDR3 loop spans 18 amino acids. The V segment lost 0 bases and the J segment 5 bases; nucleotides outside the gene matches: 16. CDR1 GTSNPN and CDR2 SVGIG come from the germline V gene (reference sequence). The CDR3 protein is CAWSVWSGGIKRDQPQHF. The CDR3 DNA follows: TGTGCCTGGAGTGTATGGTCAGGGGGGATCAAGAGGGATCAGCCCCAGCATTTT.

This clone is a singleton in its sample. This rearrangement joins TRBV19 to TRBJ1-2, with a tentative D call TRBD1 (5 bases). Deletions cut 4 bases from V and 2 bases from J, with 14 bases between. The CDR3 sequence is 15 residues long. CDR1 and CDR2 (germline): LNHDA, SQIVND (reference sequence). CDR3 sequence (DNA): TGTGCCAGTAGTAAGGAGGGATCAGGGAACTATGGCTACACCTTC. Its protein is CASSKEGSGNYGYTF.

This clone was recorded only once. The CDR3 nucleotides read TGTGCCAGCAGTGAAGAGACAGGGTCGTACACTGAAGCTTTCTTT. Translated, it gives CASSEETGSYTEAFF. The chain combines TRBV2 with TRBJ1-1, with 7 bases fitting TRBD1. The CDR3 is 15 residues long. Germline CDR1 reads SNHLY; CDR2 reads FYNNEI. Unmatched junction bases numbered 5, after V lost 1 base and J lost 3 bases.

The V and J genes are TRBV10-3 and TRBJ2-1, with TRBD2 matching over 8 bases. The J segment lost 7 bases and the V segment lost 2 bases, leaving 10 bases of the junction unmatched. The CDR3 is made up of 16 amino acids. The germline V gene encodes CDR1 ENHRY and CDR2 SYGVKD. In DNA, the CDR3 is TGTGCCATCAGTGAGCCCCCAGCGGGAGAAAGGAATGAGCAGTTCTTC. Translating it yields CAISEPPAGERNEQFF.

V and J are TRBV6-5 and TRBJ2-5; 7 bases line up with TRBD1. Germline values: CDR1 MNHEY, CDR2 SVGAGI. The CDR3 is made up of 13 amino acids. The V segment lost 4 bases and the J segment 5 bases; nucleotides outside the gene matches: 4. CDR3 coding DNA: TGTGCCAGCAGTTTTGACAGGGAGGAGACCCAGTACTTC. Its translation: CASSFDREETQYF.

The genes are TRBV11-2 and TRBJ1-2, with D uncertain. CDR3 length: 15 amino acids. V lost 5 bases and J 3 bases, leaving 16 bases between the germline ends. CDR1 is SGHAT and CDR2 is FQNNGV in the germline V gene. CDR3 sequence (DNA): TGTGCCAGCAGCGAGGAGAGAGGGTACGACTATGGCTACACCTTC. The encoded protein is CASSEERGYDYGYTF. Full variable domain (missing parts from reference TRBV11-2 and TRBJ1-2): EAGVAQSPRYKIIEKRQSVAFWCNPISGHATLYWYQQILGQGPKLLIQFQNNGVVDDSQLPKDRFSAERLKGVDSTLKIQPAKLEDSAVYLCASSEERGYDYGYTFGSGTRLTVV.

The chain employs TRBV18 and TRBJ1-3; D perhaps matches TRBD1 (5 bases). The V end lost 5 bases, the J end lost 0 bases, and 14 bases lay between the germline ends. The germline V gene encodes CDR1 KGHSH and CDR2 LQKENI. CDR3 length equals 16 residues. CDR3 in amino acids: CASSSRVQTSGNTIYF. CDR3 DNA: TGTGCCAGCTCATCCAGGGTCCAAACCTCTGGAAACACCATATATTTT.

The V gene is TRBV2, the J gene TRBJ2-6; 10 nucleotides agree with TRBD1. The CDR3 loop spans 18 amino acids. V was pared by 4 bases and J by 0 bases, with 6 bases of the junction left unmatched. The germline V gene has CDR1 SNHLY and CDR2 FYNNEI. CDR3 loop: CASSADRGTLSGANVLTF. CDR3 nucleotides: TGTGCCAGCAGTGCGGACAGGGGGACACTCTCTGGGGCCAACGTCCTGACTTTC.

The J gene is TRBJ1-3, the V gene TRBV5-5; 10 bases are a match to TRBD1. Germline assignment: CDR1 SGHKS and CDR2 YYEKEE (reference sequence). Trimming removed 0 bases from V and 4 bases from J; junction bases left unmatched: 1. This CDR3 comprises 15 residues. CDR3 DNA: TGTGCCAGCAGCTTGGCGGGACAGGGGGGAAACACCATATATTTT. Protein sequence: CASSLAGQGGNTIYF.

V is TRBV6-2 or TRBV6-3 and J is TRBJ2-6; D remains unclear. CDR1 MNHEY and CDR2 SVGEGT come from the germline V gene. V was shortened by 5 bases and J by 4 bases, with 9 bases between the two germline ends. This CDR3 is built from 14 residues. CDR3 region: CASSRSWGANVLTF. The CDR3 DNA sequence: TGTGCCAGCAGTCGGTCGTGGGGGGCCAACGTCCTGACTTTC.

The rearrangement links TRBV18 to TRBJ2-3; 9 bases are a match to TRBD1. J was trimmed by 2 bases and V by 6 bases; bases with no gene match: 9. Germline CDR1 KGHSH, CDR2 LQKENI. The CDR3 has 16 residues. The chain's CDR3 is CASSRPGQGFTDTQYF. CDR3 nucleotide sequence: TGTGCCAGCTCGCGACCGGGACAGGGTTTCACAGATACGCAGTATTTT.

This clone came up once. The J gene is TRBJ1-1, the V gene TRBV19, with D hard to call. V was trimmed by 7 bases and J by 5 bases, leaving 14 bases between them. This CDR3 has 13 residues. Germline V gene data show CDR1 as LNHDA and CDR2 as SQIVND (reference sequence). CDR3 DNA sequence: TGTGCCAGTAATAGGGCAGCGGGAACTGAAGCTTTCTTT. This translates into CASNRAAGTEAFF.

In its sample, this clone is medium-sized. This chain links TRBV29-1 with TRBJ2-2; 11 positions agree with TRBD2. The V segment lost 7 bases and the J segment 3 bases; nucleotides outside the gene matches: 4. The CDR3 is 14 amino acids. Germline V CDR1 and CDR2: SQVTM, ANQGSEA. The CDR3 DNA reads TGCAGCGCCGGGACTAGCGGTTACACCGGGGAGCTGTTTTTT. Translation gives CSAGTSGYTGELFF.

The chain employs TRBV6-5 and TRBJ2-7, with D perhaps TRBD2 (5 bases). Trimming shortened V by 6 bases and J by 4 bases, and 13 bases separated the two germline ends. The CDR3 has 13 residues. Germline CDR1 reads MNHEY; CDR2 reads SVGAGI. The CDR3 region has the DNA TGTGCCAGCAGCCAGGAGGTAGGGTACGAGCAGTACTTC. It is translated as CASSQEVGYEQYF.

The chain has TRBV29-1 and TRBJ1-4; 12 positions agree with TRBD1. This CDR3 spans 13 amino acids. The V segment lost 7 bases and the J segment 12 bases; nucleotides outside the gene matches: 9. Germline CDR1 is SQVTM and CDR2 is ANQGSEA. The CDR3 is CSARDRGQGELFF. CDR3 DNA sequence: TGCAGCGCCCGGGACAGGGGGCAGGGGGAACTGTTTTTT.

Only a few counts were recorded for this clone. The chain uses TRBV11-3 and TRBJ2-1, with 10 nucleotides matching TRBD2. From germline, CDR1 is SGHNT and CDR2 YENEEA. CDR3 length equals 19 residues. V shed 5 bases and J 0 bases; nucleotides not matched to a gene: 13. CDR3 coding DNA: TGTGCCAGCAGCCCGTCACCGACTAGCGGGCCTTACTCCTACAATGAGCAGTTCTTC. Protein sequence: CASSPSPTSGPYSYNEQFF.

DNA of the CDR3: TGTGCCAGCAGCTATCGAGTTACCGGGGAGCTGTTTTTT. Its protein is CASSYRVTGELFF. This rearrangement joins TRBV7-8 to TRBJ2-2; D unresolved. CDR3 length: 13 residues. V lost 4 bases to trimming and J lost 5 bases, with 8 bases between them. CDR1 is SGHVS and CDR2 is FQNEAQ in the germline V gene.

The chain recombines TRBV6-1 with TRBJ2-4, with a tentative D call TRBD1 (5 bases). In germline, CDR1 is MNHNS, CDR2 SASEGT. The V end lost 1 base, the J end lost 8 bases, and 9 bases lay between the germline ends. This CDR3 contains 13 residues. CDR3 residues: CASSEVEGDIQYF. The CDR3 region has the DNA TGTGCCAGCAGTGAAGTCGAAGGGGACATTCAGTACTTC.

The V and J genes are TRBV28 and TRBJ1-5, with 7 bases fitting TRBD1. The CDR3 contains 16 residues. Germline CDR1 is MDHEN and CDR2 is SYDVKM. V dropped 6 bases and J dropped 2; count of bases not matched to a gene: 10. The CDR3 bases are TGTGCCAGCAGCCCTGCAGGGGGACGGGGCAATCAGCCCCAGCATTTT. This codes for CASSPAGGRGNQPQHF.

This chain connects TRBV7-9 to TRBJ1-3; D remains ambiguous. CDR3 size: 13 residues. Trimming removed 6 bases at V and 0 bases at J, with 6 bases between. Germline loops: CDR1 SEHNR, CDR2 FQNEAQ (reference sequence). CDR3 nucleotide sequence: TGTGCCAGCAGTTCGAGCTCTGGAAACACCATATATTTT. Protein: CASSSSSGNTIYF.

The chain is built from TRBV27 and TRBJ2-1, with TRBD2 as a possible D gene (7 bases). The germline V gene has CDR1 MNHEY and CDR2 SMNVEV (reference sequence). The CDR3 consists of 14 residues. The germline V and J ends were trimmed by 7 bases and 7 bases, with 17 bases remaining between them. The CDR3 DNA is TGTGCCAGCAAAATGGGGGCGGGAGCGAATGAGCAGTTCTTC. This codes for CASKMGAGANEQFF.